This TCR beta chain was obtained from a study of beta chain features in type 1 diabetes. Study-wide results and caveats: A moderate, significant TCRB CDR3 shortening appeared in type 1 diabetes across four CD4+ subsets.

The investigators reverse transcribed all of the isolated RNA, so they sequenced expressed TCRB transcripts. Average reads for naive, central memory and regulatory T cell samples were some 3.9 million. TCRdb keeps only in-frame clones here, not all; method: immunoSEQ multiplex PCR. Among about 320,000 clones, 14% were seen once, and the ten largest hold under 8.5%. This clone showed up just a few times. Antigen: not known. From germline, CDR1 is LGHNA and CDR2 YSLEER. Trimming removed 0 bases from V and 4 bases from J, with 12 bases in between. The CDR3 is 15 residues long. The V call is TRBV4-3, the J call TRBJ1-1, with D possibly TRBD1 on 5 matching bases. The clonotype originates from a man younger than 40 in good health. The sample taken for sequencing was central memory CD4+ T cells from blood. The chain's CDR3 is CASSQEAAGGTEAFF. CDR3 coding DNA: TGCGCCAGCAGCCAAGAGGCGGCCGGGGGCACTGAAGCTTTCTTT.